This T cell receptor beta chain was identified during a study of blood T cell repertoires in COVID-19. Study at large: The United States, Italy and Spain supplied acute and convalescent COVID-19 samples.

During active infection, Seattle patients enrolled and were then monitored through disease. Generated by immunoSEQ multiplex PCR, the TCRdb table keeps only in-frame clones and is missing some. Among fewer than 400,000 clones listed, roughly 88% were seen once. This CDR3 has 16 amino acids. CDR1 is LNHDA and CDR2 is SQIVND in the germline V gene (reference sequence). V lost 3 bases to trimming and J lost 0 bases, with 14 bases between them. The source material was peripheral blood. The sequence was obtained from a woman in her twenties or thirties with COVID-19, enrolled during active disease. The gene calls are TRBV19 and TRBJ1-1, with D unresolved. CDR3 bases: TGTGCCAGTAGTATTGCCCGGACGGACTTGAACACTGAAGCTTTCTTT. Its protein is CASSIARTDLNTEAFF.